This T cell receptor (beta chain) was recovered during a study of T cells after yellow fever vaccination. Whole-study findings and limits: The CD4 and CD8 compartments had a small share of their clonotypes in common. Although the secondary response was weaker, it peaked faster, at day 5 versus 15.

This clonotype appeared many times. As yet, its antigen is unknown. The germline CDR1 and CDR2 sequences are KGHSH and LQKENI. V lost 3 bases to trimming and J lost 0 bases, with 9 bases between them. The CDR3 is 15 amino acids. Template switching by 5'RACE produced TCR cDNA, adding a universal primer site and UMIs. TCRdb reprocessed the 5' RACE reads with MiXCR, giving one entry per CDR3 protein. The table includes 250,000 or so distinct CDR3 sequences, 6% to 8% detected once. This chain connects TRBV18 to TRBJ2-4; no clear D. The receptor was derived from a man aged 25-40 years who received the YFV17D yellow fever vaccine. This specimen was CD4+ T cells sorted from PBMCs, taken on the day of the yellow fever booster vaccination. This CDR3 is CASSPLGLAKNIQYF. CDR3 DNA: TGTGCCAGCTCACCGCTTGGCCTAGCCAAAAACATTCAGTACTTC.